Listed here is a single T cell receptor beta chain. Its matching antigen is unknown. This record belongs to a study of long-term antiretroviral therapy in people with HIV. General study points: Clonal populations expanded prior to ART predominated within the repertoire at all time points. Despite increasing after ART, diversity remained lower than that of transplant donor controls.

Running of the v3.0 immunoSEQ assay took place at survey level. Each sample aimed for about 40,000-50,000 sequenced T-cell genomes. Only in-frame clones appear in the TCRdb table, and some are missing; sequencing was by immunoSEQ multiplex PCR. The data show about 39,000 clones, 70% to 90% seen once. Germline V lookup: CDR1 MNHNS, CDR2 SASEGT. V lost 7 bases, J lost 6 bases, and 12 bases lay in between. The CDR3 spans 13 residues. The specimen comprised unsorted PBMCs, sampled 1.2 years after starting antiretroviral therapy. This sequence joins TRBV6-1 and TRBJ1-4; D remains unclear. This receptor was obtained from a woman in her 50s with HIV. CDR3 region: CASTTQGYEKLFF. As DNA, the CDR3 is TGTGCCAGCACAACACAAGGGTATGAAAAACTGTTTTTT.